Below are 11 T cell receptor beta chains sequenced from a single sample in a study of blood T cell repertoires in COVID-19. The repertoire was sequenced with immunoSEQ multiplex PCR; TCRdb's copy has only in-frame clones and lacks some. The table lists hundreds of thousands of clones, roughly 89% of them singletons, with more than 3% in the top ten. The sequenced material came from peripheral blood. The receptors stem from a woman under 30 who had recovered from COVID-19.

The CDR3 region is CASTRSAESGGYTF. CDR3 sequence (DNA): TGTGCCAGCACCCGATCAGCCGAATCGGGTGGCTACACCTTC. This rearrangement joins TRBV6-6 to TRBJ1-2; D gene ambiguous. Trimming pared 7 bases from V and 7 bases from J, leaving 19 bases between. The CDR3 totals 14 residues. Germline V gene data show CDR1 as MNHNY and CDR2 as SVGAGI (reference sequence).

This clone occurred once. This chain links TRBV18 with TRBJ1-6; 9 nucleotides match TRBD1. Germline trimming cut 3 bases from V and 9 bases from J; bases unmatched to any gene: 9. The germline V gene encodes CDR1 KGHSH and CDR2 LQKENI. The CDR3 contains 16 residues. The CDR3 DNA is TGTGCCAGCTCACCTGAGGGGACAGGGTTTACTTCACCCCTCCACTTT. Its protein is CASSPEGTGFTSPLHF.

This chain links TRBV3-1 (or the pseudogene TRBV3-2) with TRBJ2-3; D may be TRBD1 (5 bases). Germline CDR1 is LGHDT and CDR2 is YNNKEL (reference sequence). Trimming removed 2 bases at V and 0 bases at J, with 12 bases between. This CDR3 is 16 amino acids long. The CDR3 spells CASSQISQGSTDTQYF. DNA for the CDR3: TGTGCCAGCAGCCAAATTAGCCAGGGCAGCACAGATACGCAGTATTTT.

The chain joins TRBV10-2 to TRBJ1-2; 7 nucleotides line up with TRBD1. This CDR3 has 12 amino acids. V trimming: 5 bases; J trimming: 7 bases; junction bases outside the gene matches: 4. Germline CDR1 is WSHSY and CDR2 is SAAADI. The CDR3 loop reads CASSTGAGGYTF. CDR3 nucleotide sequence: TGCGCCAGCAGTACAGGGGCCGGTGGCTACACCTTC.

V and J are TRBV6-2 or TRBV6-3 and TRBJ1-5; D not certain. V shed 2 bases and J shed 1 base, with 9 bases lying between them. The CDR3 is 15 residues long. Germline V gene data show CDR1 as MNHEY and CDR2 as SVGEGT. The CDR3 nucleotides read TGTGCCAGCAGTTACCGCGACACGAGCAATCAGCCCCAGCATTTT. It encodes CASSYRDTSNQPQHF.

The J gene is TRBJ2-7, the V gene TRBV25-1; TRBD2 is a possible D gene (5 bases). The CDR3 extends over 14 amino acids. Trimming shortened V by 8 bases and J by 4 bases, and 18 bases separated the two germline ends. The germline gives CDR1 MGHDK, CDR2 SYGVNS. The CDR3 is CASFTRAGGYEQYV. Here the CDR3 DNA reads TGTGCCAGCTTTACCCGGGCCGGAGGTTACGAGCAGTACGTC.

The rearrangement links TRBV5-8 to TRBJ1-5, with TRBD1 identical over 7 bases. The J segment lost 6 bases and the V segment lost 4 bases, leaving 4 bases of the junction unmatched. The CDR3 runs to 13 residues. CDR1 is SGHTS, CDR2 YDEGEE, per germline. The CDR3 region has the DNA TGTGCCAGCAGCGACAGGGTCAGTCAGCCCCAGCATTTT. Residues: CASSDRVSQPQHF.

V usage is TRBV5-8 and J usage is TRBJ2-5; TRBD1 agrees at 8 bases. The junction had 5 bases not matched to a gene; V was cut back by 4 bases and J by 6 bases. This CDR3 contains 13 residues. Germline lookup yields CDR1 SGHTS and CDR2 YDEGEE. CDR3 sequence (DNA): TGTGCCAGCAGCCGGACAGGGTTGCAGACCCAGTACTTC. Amino acid sequence: CASSRTGLQTQYF.

This clone was seen a single time. This chain connects TRBV11-3 to TRBJ1-5, with a possible D match to TRBD1 (6 bases). This CDR3 region has 14 residues. Germline values: CDR1 SGHNT, CDR2 YENEEA. V was cut by 3 bases and J by 7 bases, with 13 bases left in between. For the CDR3, the DNA is TGTGCCAGCAGCTTGGGCAGGGGAGACCAGCCCCAGCATTTT. Encoded protein: CASSLGRGDQPQHF.

V usage is TRBV4-3 and J usage is TRBJ2-3, with a possible D match to TRBD2 (5 bases). The germline V gene has CDR1 LGHNA and CDR2 YSLEER. CDR3 length: 14 amino acids. V was trimmed by 0 bases and J by 4 bases, leaving 8 bases between them. The CDR3 is CASSQDLASDTQYF. CDR3 coding DNA: TGCGCCAGCAGCCAAGATCTAGCCTCAGATACGCAGTATTTT.

The DNA for the CDR3 is TGTGCCAGCAGCCCGGACAGGGGAGGAGCAGAGACCCAGTACTTC. It specifies CASSPDRGGAETQYF. This chain uses TRBV5-4 with TRBJ2-5, with 9 positions matching TRBD1. Losses at the gene ends were 4 bases for V and 4 bases for J; bases not matched to a gene: 8. Germline V gives CDR1 SGHNT, CDR2 YYREEE (reference sequence). This CDR3 contains 15 residues.